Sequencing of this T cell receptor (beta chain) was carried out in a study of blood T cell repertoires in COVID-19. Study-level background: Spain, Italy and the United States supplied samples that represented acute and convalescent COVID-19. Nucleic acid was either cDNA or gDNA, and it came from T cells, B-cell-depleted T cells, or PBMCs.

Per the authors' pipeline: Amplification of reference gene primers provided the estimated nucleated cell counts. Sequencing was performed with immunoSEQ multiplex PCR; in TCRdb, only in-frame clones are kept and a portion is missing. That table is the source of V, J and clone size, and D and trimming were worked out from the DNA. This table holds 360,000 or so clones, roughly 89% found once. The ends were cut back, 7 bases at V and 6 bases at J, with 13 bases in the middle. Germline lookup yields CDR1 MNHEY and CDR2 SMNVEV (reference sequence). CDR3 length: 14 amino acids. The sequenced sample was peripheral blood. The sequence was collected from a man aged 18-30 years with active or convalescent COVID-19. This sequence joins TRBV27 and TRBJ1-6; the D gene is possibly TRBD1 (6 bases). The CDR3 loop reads CASTLQGFNSPLHF. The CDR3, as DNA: TGTGCCAGCACCCTACAGGGTTTTAATTCACCCCTCCACTTT.